This T cell receptor (beta chain) is drawn from a study of T cells after yellow fever vaccination. Background on the study: For low cell numbers, libraries were made with SMART-Seq v4 Ultra Low Input. Notes on the study in general: Primary-vaccination clones mostly resurfaced post-booster (about 96% CD4, about 87% CD8). The CD4 compartment and the CD8 compartment contained a small share of clonotypes in common.

Generation of TCR cDNA used 5'RACE template switching (which added a universal primer site and UMIs). TCRdb itself ran the 5' RACE reads through MiXCR, one entry per CDR3 protein. The sample has roughly 520,000 distinct CDR3 sequences, around a fifth seen once. To note about this clonotype: What it binds is unknown.

V lost 1 base and J 2 bases, leaving 7 bases between the germline ends. The CDR3 totals 13 residues. Germline CDR1 SGHDT, CDR2 YYEEEE. The starting material was PBMCs, obtained 21 days after the first yellow fever vaccination. This receptor was identified in a man younger than 35 who received the YFV17D yellow fever vaccine. This chain joins TRBV5-6 and TRBJ2-7, with D maybe TRBD2 (5 bases). As DNA, the CDR3 is TGTGCCAGCAGCTTGTGGAGGACCTACGAGCAGTACTTC. It specifies CASSLWRTYEQYF.